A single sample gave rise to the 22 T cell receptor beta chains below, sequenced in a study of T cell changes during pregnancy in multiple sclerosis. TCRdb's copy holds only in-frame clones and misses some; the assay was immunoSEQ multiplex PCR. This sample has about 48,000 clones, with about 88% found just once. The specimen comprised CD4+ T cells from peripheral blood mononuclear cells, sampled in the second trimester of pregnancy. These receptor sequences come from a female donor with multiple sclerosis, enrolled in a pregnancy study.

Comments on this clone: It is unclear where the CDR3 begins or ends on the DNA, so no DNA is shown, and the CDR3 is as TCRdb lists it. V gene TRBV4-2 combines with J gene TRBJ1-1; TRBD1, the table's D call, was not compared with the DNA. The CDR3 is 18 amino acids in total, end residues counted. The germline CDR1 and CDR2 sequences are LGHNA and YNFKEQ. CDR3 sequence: CASSQDFRARGRFTEAFF.

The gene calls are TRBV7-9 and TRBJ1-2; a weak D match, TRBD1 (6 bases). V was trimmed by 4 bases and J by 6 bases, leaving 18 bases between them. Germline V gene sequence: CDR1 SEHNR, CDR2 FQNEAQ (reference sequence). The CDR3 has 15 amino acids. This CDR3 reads CASSYGTPDSHGYTF. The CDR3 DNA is TGTGCCAGCAGCTACGGGACACCCGATTCTCATGGCTACACCTTC.

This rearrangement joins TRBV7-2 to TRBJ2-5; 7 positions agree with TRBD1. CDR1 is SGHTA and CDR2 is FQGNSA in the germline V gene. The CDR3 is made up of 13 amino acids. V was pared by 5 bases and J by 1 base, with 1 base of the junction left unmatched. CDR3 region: CASSRDSQETQYF. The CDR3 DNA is TGTGCCAGCAGCCGGGACAGCCAAGAGACCCAGTACTTC.

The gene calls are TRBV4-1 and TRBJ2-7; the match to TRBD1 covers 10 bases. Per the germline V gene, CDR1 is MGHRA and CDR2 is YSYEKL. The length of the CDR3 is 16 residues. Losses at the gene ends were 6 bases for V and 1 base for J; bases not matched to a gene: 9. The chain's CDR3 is CASRLSGTGASYEQYF. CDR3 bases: TGCGCCAGCAGACTCTCCGGGACAGGGGCGTCCTACGAGCAGTACTTC.

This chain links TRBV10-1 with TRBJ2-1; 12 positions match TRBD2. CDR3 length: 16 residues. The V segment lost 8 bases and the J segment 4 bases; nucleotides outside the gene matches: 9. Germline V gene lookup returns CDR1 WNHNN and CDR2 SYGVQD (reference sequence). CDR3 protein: CASAGTSGLGYNEQFF. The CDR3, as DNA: TGCGCCAGCGCCGGGACTAGCGGGTTGGGATACAATGAGCAGTTCTTC.

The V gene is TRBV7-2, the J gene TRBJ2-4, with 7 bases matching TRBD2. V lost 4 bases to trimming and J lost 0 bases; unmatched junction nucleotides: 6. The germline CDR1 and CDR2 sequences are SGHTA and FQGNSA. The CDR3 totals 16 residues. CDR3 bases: TGTGCCAGCAGCTGGGAGGGAGGACTAGCCAAAAACATTCAGTACTTC. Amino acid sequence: CASSWEGGLAKNIQYF.

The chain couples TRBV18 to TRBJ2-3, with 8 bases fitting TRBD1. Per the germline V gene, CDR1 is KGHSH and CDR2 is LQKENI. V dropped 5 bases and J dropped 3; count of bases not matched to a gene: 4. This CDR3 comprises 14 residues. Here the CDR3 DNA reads TGTGCCAGCTCATCAACAGGGGGAACAGATACGCAGTATTTT. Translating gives CASSSTGGTDTQYF.

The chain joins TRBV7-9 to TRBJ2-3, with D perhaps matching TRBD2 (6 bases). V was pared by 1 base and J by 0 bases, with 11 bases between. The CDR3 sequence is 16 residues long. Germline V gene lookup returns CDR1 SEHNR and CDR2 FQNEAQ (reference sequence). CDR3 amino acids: CASSLGSSVSTDTQYF. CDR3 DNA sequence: TGTGCCAGCAGCTTAGGGTCTAGCGTAAGCACAGATACGCAGTATTTT. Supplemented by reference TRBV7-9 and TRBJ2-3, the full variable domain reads DTGVSQNPRHKITKRGQNVTFRCDPISEHNRLYWYRQTLGQGPEFLTYFQNEAQLEKSRLLSDRFSAERPKGSFSTLEIQRTEQGDSAMYLCASSLGSSVSTDTQYFGPGTRLTVL.

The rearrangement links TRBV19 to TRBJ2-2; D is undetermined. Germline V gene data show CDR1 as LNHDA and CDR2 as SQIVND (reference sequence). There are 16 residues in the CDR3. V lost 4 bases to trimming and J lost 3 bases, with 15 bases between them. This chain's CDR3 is CASSSGLEVYTGELFF. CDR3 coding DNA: TGTGCCAGTAGTAGCGGATTAGAAGTGTACACCGGGGAGCTGTTTTTT.

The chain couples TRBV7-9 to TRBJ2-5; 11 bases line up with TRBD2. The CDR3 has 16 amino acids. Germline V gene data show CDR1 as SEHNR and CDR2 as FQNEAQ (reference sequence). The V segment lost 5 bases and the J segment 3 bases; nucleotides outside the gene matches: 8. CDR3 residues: CASSQGGGLAEETQYF. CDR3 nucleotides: TGTGCCAGCAGCCAAGGAGGGGGACTAGCGGAAGAGACCCAGTACTTC.

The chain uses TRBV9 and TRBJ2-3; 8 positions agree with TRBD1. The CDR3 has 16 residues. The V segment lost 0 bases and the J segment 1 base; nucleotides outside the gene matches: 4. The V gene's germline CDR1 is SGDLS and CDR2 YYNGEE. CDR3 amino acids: CASSVGGQVRTDTQYF. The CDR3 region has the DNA TGTGCCAGCAGCGTAGGGGGACAGGTACGCACAGATACGCAGTATTTT.

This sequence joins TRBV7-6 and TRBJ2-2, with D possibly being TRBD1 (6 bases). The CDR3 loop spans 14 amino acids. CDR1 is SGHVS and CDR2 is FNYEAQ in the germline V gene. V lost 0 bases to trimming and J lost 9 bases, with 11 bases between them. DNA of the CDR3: TGTGCCAGCAGCTTAGCAGGGACATATAGGGAGCTGTTTTTT. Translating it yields CASSLAGTYRELFF.

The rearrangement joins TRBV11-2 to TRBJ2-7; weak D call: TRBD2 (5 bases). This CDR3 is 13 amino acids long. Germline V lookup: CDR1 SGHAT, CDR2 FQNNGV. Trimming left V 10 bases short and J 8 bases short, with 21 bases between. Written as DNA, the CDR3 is TGTGCCACTGGCGACGGGATGCGCGACCAGCAGTACTTC. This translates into CATGDGMRDQQYF.

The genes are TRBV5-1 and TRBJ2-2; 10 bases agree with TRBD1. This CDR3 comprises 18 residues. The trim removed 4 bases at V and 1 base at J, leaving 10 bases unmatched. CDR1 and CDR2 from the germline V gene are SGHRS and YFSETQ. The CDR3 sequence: CASSLRTGGVMNTGELFF. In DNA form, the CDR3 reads TGCGCCAGCAGCCTGAGGACAGGGGGAGTCATGAACACCGGGGAGCTGTTTTTT. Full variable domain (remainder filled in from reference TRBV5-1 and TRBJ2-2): KAGVTQTPRYLIKTRGQQVTLSCSPISGHRSVSWYQQTPGQGLQFLFEYFSETQRNKGNFPGRFSGRQFSNSRSEMNVSTLELGDSALYLCASSLRTGGVMNTGELFFGEGSRLTVL.

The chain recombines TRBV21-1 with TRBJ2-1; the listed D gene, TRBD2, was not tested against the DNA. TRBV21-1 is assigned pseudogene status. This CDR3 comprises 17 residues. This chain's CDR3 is CASSKGRVAGGPSEQFF. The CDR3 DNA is TGTGCCAGCAGCAAAGGAAGGGTTGCGGGAGGGCCCTCGGAGCAGTTCTTC.

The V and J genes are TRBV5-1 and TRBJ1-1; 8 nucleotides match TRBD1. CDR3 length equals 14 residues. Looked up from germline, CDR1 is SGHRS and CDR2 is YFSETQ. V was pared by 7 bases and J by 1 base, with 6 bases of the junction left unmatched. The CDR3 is CASQGTGANTEAFF. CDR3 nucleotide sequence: TGCGCCAGCCAAGGGACAGGCGCGAACACTGAAGCTTTCTTT. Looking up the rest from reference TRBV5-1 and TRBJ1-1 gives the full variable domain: KAGVTQTPRYLIKTRGQQVTLSCSPISGHRSVSWYQQTPGQGLQFLFEYFSETQRNKGNFPGRFSGRQFSNSRSEMNVSTLELGDSALYLCASQGTGANTEAFFGQGTRLTVV.

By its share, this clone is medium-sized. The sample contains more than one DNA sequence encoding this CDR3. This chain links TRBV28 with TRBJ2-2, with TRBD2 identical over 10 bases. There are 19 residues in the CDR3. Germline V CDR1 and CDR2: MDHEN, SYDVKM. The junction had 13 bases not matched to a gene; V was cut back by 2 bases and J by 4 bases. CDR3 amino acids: CASSLDPSTLAGVTGELFF. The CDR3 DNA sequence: TGTGCCAGCAGTTTAGATCCCAGTACGCTAGCGGGAGTCACCGGGGAGCTGTTTTTT.

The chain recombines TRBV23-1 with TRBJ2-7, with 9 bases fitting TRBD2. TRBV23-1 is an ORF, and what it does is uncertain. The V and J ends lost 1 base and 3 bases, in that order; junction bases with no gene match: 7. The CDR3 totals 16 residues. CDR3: CASSQYVAGVNYEQYF. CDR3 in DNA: TGCGCCAGCAGTCAATACGTAGCGGGAGTGAACTACGAGCAGTACTTC.

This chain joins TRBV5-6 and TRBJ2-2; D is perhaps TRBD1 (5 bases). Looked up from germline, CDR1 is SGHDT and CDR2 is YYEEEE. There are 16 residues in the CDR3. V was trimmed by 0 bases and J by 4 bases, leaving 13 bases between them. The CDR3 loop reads CASSLVQGKGTGELFF. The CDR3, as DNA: TGTGCCAGCAGCTTGGTCCAGGGTAAGGGCACCGGGGAGCTGTTTTTT.

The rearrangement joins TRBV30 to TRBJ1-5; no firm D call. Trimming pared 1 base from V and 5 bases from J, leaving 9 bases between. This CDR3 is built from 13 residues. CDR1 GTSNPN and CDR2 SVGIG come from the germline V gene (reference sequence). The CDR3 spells CAWSGTEDQPQHF. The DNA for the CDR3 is TGTGCCTGGAGTGGTACAGAAGATCAGCCCCAGCATTTT.

The CDR3 region is CASSPSDTQYF. CDR3 DNA: TGTGCCAGCAGTCCTTCAGATACGCAGTATTTT. The V and J genes are TRBV6-6 and TRBJ2-3; no reliable D call. CDR1 is MNHNY, CDR2 SVGAGI, per germline (reference sequence). The CDR3 sequence is 11 residues long. Trimming took 5 bases from V and 4 from J, leaving 4 bases between them.

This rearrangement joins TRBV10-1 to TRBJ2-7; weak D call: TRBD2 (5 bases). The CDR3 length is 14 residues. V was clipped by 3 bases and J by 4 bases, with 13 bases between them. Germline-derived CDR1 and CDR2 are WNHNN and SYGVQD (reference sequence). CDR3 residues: CASSDQTGFYEQYF. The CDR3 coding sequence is TGCGCCAGCAGTGATCAAACGGGGTTTTACGAGCAGTACTTC.